The present T cell receptor (beta chain) was sequenced within a study of breast tumors, draining lymph nodes, adjacent tissues. Findings and limits, study-wide: Tumor TCR diversity was below lymph nodes but above nontumor tissue. Tumor T cell lymph node origin was a supported hypothesis, not proven.

One entry per CDR3 protein results from TCRdb running MiXCR on the multiplex PCR reads. The sample lists roughly 110,000 distinct CDR3 sequences, more than 30% occurring once. The lymph nodes were axillary draining lymph nodes from breast cancer patients. This CDR3 is built from 14 residues. The ends lost 2 bases at V and 3 bases at J; junction bases unmatched: 3. The germline CDR1 and CDR2 sequences are MNHEY and SMNVEV (reference sequence). Many counts were recorded for this clonotype. Its target is not known. Source material: axillary lymph node tissue. This sequence originates from a female donor with breast cancer. Some clones in this sample may be carry-over from other donors' samples. The chain is built from TRBV27 and TRBJ2-7; 8 bases map to TRBD1. This CDR3 reads CASSLRDRYYEQYF. In DNA, the CDR3 is TGTGCCAGCAGTTTACGGGACAGGTACTACGAGCAGTACTTC.